This is a list of T cell receptor beta chains from one sample in a study of CD8+ T cells in alopecia areata. The protocol was immunoSEQ multiplex PCR, while the TCRdb copy is restricted to in-frame clones and leaves out a portion. This table has about 210,000 clones, under 40% appearing once. Sequencing was performed on CD4+ T cells sorted from blood, taken at roughly week 30, from a patient treated with tofacitinib. The receptors were gathered from a human donor with alopecia areata. The conserved cysteine and the conserved F or W are not part of the CDR3 here.

cdr3_aa j_call v_call
ASSGEIGNHRNTEAF TRBJ1-1 TRBV9
SAGGHNTQY TRBJ2-3 TRBV29-1
ASSYGYTNYGYT TRBJ1-2 TRBV6-5
ASTQTGPLH TRBJ1-6 TRBV6-1
ATSRDLGNSPLH TRBJ1-6 TRBV15
ASSALLSTGELF TRBJ2-2 TRBV5-4
ASRDVAGDVRDTQY TRBJ2-3 TRBV5-1
ASSGGGTGSTEAF TRBJ1-1 TRBV9
ASSLSVGSRETQY TRBJ2-5 TRBV7-3
ASRLPGHKAF TRBJ1-1 TRBV6-5
ASSLTPQAQETQY TRBJ2-5 TRBV7-3
ATSRDRSAGQPQH TRBJ1-5 TRBV15
SVEERPGDGYGYT TRBJ1-2 TRBV29-1
SVEDVLQGNTIY TRBJ1-3 TRBV29-1
ASSYYPGPNEQF TRBJ2-1 TRBV6-5
ASGLGQGEAF TRBJ1-1 TRBV12-5
ASSLKPLGGAYEQY TRBJ2-7 TRBV27
AWRRGGSNQPQH TRBJ1-5 TRBV30
ASRGGDRGTEAF TRBJ1-1 TRBV19
SASRGRRAF TRBJ1-1 TRBV20-1
AWSRGLQNTGELF TRBJ2-2 TRBV30
ATSRVYSGKDNYGYT TRBJ1-2 TRBV15
AWTEGLAGGTQY TRBJ2-3 TRBV30
ASSPAPGTKTQY TRBJ2-5 TRBV7-2
ASIDPYPPGEQY TRBJ2-7 TRBV6-5
ATSRDGQGFSEQF TRBJ2-1 TRBV15
ASSTDYEQY TRBJ2-7 TRBV6-6
AWSQRNYEQY TRBJ2-7 TRBV30
ASSLGLAVYNEQF TRBJ2-1 TRBV19
ASSLGLALDTQY TRBJ2-3 TRBV5-4
AYGRYYEQY NA TRBV30
ASSLVDTQY TRBJ2-3 TRBV27
ASSPDFRSYEQY TRBJ2-7 TRBV14
ASSLGSNQPQH TRBJ1-5 TRBV5-1
AGAGGHTDTQY TRBJ2-3 TRBV2
ASSLSGGLGTDTQY TRBJ2-3 TRBV5-4
ASSKIASAFEAF TRBJ1-1 TRBV4-1
ASSQSESGEEY TRBJ2-7 TRBV23-1
ASSSIGGNTEAF TRBJ1-1 TRBV6-5
ASSPSTGGLENTEAF TRBJ1-1 TRBV5-1
ASSYGTEAF TRBJ1-1 TRBV6-5
ASSSGQGGGTEAF TRBJ1-1 TRBV6-6
ASSEAPGTGDLGYT TRBJ1-2 TRBV25-1
ASSQGQILDGYT TRBJ1-2 TRBV4-1
ASSQAPLYEQY TRBJ2-7 TRBV4-1
ASRGGGRTEAF TRBJ1-1 TRBV25-1
SVEGGTARSYT TRBJ1-2 TRBV29-1
ASSFGTANTGELF TRBJ2-2 TRBV5-1
ASSLYGAGRNTEAF TRBJ1-1 TRBV27
ASSQGVSTGELF TRBJ2-2 TRBV4-1
ASSPDRNGELF TRBJ2-2 TRBV13
SVPSLQATGELF TRBJ2-2 TRBV29-1
ASSHREVWTEAF TRBJ1-1 TRBV14
ASSGGDTEAF TRBJ1-1 TRBV9
ASSLKGRTQETQY TRBJ2-5 TRBV7-9
ASSGTGLNTEAF TRBJ1-1 TRBV5-4